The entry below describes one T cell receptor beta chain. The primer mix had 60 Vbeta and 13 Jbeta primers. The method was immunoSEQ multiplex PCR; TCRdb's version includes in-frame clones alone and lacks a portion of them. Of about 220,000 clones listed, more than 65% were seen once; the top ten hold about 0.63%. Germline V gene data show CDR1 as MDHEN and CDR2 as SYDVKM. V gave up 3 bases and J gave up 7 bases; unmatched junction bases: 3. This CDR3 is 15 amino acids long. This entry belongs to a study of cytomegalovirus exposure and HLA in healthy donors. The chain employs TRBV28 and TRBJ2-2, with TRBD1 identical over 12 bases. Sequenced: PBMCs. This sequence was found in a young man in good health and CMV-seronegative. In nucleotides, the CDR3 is TGTGCCAGCAGTTTGGGACAGGGGGCGGTCGGGGAGCTGTTTTTT. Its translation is CASSLGQGAVGELFF.